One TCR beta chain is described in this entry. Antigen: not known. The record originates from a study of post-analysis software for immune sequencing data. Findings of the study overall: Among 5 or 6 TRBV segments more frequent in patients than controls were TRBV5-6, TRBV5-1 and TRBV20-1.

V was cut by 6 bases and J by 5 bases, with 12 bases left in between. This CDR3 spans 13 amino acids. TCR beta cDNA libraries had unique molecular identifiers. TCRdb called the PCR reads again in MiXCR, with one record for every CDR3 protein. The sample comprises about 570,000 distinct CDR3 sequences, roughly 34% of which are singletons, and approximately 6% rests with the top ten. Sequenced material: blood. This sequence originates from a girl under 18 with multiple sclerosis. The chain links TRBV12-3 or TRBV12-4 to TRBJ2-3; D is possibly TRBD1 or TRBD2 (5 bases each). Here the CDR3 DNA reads TGTGCCAGCAGGAGGGGTTCTATAGATACGCAGTATTTT. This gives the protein CASRRGSIDTQYF.